This TCR beta chain originates from a study of regulatory T cells in long-lasting Graves disease. The study's findings and limits: Those with persistent Graves' had less TCR diversity than newly diagnosed patients. Accuracy might have suffered from few samples.

There are many counts of this clonotype. Its target is unknown. CDR1 is MDHEN, CDR2 SYDVKM, per germline. V shed 5 bases, J shed 8 bases, and the junction held 9 bases outside the gene matches. The CDR3 has 14 residues. Time point indicated: persistent/refractory GD, antithyroid drugs over 5 years with positive TRAb. RNA from PBMCs was the source of the TCR library. Graves' disease diagnosis relied on American Thyroid Association guidelines. Building of the TCR beta libraries involved iRepertoire HTBI primers and Arm-PCR of CDR3 regions. Per the original methods: The study identified 60 to 65 TRBV and some 15 TRBJ segments across samples. TCRdb reprocessed the multiplex PCR reads via MiXCR and lists one record per CDR3 protein. TCRdb assigned the V and J calls; the authors' analysis was not used. This sample carries around 460,000 distinct CDR3 sequences, about a fifth of them seen once, and the ten largest clones take roughly 7%.

This rearrangement joins TRBV28 to TRBJ2-7, with 10 positions matching TRBD1. The clonotype originates from a female donor with Graves disease. Source: peripheral blood mononuclear cells (PBMCs), taken when the disease was refractory, from a patient treated with antithyroid drugs. This chain's CDR3 is CASSAGQGKGKQYF. The CDR3 DNA follows: TGTGCCAGCAGTGCGGGACAGGGGAAGGGGAAGCAGTACTTC.